The 23 T cell receptor beta chains given below trace back to one sample, sequenced in a study of cytomegalovirus exposure and HLA in healthy donors. The primer mix had 60 Vbeta and 13 Jbeta primers. Here immunoSEQ multiplex PCR was the method, and the copy in TCRdb shows in-frame clones only, minus some. Seen here are roughly 180,000 clones, around 80% observed once, and the top ten hold about 1.6%. Input material: PBMCs. The receptors were gathered from a man aged 40-55 years in good health and CMV-seronegative.

V and J are TRBV9 and TRBJ1-1; D not certain. Germline V CDR1 and CDR2: SGDLS, YYNGEE. V dropped 0 bases and J dropped 1 base, with 10 bases sitting between them. The CDR3 is made up of 15 amino acids. The DNA of the CDR3 is TGTGCCAGCAGCGTAGGCGAGCGGTGGAACACTGAAGCTTTCTTT. Protein: CASSVGERWNTEAFF.

V is TRBV4-1 and J is TRBJ2-5, with 9 bases fitting TRBD2. CDR1 MGHRA and CDR2 YSYEKL come from the germline V gene. The CDR3 has 15 residues. J was trimmed by 1 base and V by 6 bases; bases with no gene match: 6. CDR3 loop: CASSPTSGFQETQYF. The CDR3 DNA reads TGCGCCAGCAGTCCGACTAGCGGATTCCAAGAGACCCAGTACTTC.

The table lists this clone with a count of one. The chain couples TRBV27 to TRBJ1-4; TRBD1 might be the D (5 bases). Germline CDR1 is MNHEY and CDR2 is SMNVEV (reference sequence). Trimming left V 6 bases short and J 7 bases short, with 12 bases between. The CDR3 runs 13 residues. The CDR3 DNA sequence: TGTGCCAGCAGGTCGGGGGTGGGTGAAAAACTGTTTTTT. As protein: CASRSGVGEKLFF. The full variable domain, completed using reference TRBV27 and TRBJ1-4, is EAQVTQNPRYLITVTGKKLTVTCSQNMNHEYMSWYRQDPGLGLRQIYYSMNVEVTDKGDVPEGYKVSRKEKRNFPLILESPSPNQTSLYFCASRSGVGEKLFFGSGTQLSVL.

The chain joins TRBV29-1 to TRBJ2-7; tentative D call: TRBD2 (6 bases). The CDR3 has 14 amino acids. Germline CDR1 SQVTM, CDR2 ANQGSEA. Trimming left V 1 base short and J 2 bases short, with 12 bases between. The CDR3 reads CSVEGGDGAYEQYF. For the CDR3, the DNA is TGCAGCGTTGAAGGCGGGGACGGAGCCTACGAGCAGTACTTC.

This sequence joins TRBV28 and TRBJ2-1; 13 nucleotides align to TRBD2. Germline-derived CDR1 and CDR2 are MDHEN and SYDVKM. The V segment lost 5 bases and the J segment 3 bases; nucleotides outside the gene matches: 4. The CDR3 totals 16 residues. CDR3 nucleotides: TGTGCCAGCAGTGGACTAGCGGGGGCCCACTACAATGAGCAGTTCTTC. Its protein is CASSGLAGAHYNEQFF.

Here the CDR3 reads CASRWLNSPLHF. The DNA of the CDR3 is TGTGCCAGCAGGTGGCTTAATTCACCCCTCCACTTT. V is TRBV6-5 and J is TRBJ1-6; no reliable D call. The CDR3 loop spans 12 amino acids. The germline V and J ends were trimmed by 6 bases and 6 bases, with 6 bases remaining between them. Germline V gene lookup returns CDR1 MNHEY and CDR2 SVGAGI.

The genes are TRBV18 and TRBJ2-7; possibly TRBD1 for D (6 bases). V was trimmed by 3 bases and J by 1 base, leaving 13 bases between them. This CDR3 contains 15 residues. The germline V gene has CDR1 KGHSH and CDR2 LQKENI. The CDR3 spells CASSPGQGLSYEQYF. The CDR3 DNA is TGTGCCAGCTCACCGGGGCAGGGGCTTTCCTACGAGCAGTACTTC. Drawing the rest from reference TRBV18 and TRBJ2-7, the complete variable domain is NAGVMQNPRHLVRRRGQEARLRCSPMKGHSHVYWYRQLPEEGLKFMVYLQKENIIDESGMPKERFSAEFPKEGPSILRIQQVVRGDSAAYFCASSPGQGLSYEQYFGPGTRLTVT.

The chain has TRBV4-3 and TRBJ2-5; 9 positions match TRBD2. The CDR3 is 19 amino acids. Germline CDR1 reads LGHNA; CDR2 reads YSLEER. V trimming: 0 bases; J trimming: 1 base; junction bases outside the gene matches: 12. The CDR3 bases are TGCGCCAGCAGCCAAGATAGGGCTAGCGGGAAAGGAATCCAAGAGACCCAGTACTTC. This translates into CASSQDRASGKGIQETQYF.

This chain joins TRBV4-2 and TRBJ2-1, with 11 bases that match TRBD2. The CDR3 spans 15 residues. Germline lookup yields CDR1 LGHNA and CDR2 YNFKEQ. V was clipped by 4 bases and J by 2 bases; unmatched bases: 1. The CDR3 bases are TGTGCCAGCAGCCGTAGCGGGGGGGCCTACAATGAGCAGTTCTTC. Residues: CASSRSGGAYNEQFF.

The chain joins TRBV7-9 to TRBJ2-1; the match to TRBD2 covers 7 bases. The CDR3 contains 16 residues. The germline CDR1 and CDR2 sequences are SEHNR and FQNEAQ (reference sequence). The V gene end was trimmed by 5 bases and the J gene end by 3 bases; junction bases not matched to a gene: 10. The CDR3 is CASSPDRRGSYNEQFF. The CDR3 DNA sequence: TGTGCCAGCAGCCCCGATCGGCGGGGGAGCTACAATGAGCAGTTCTTC.

V gene TRBV7-9 combines with J gene TRBJ1-3; D might be TRBD1 (6 bases). The germline V gene encodes CDR1 SEHNR and CDR2 FQNEAQ (reference sequence). The V end lost 5 bases, the J end lost 0 bases, and 17 bases lay between the germline ends. The CDR3 loop spans 17 amino acids. Here the CDR3 reads CASSGILQGFSGNTIYF. The CDR3 region has the DNA TGTGCCAGCAGCGGGATCTTGCAGGGGTTCTCTGGAAACACCATATATTTT.

This rearrangement joins TRBV29-1 to TRBJ2-1; perhaps TRBD2 as D (6 bases). This CDR3 is 13 amino acids long. Trimming pared 4 bases from V and 10 bases from J, leaving 17 bases between. Germline loops: CDR1 SQVTM, CDR2 ANQGSEA. The DNA for the CDR3 is TGCAGCGTTGTTGGGGACTCCTTCCGGGAGCAGTTCTTC. It specifies CSVVGDSFREQFF.

This clone was detected only once. J is TRBJ2-2 and V is TRBV9; 8 nucleotides agree with TRBD1. Germline lookup yields CDR1 SGDLS and CDR2 YYNGEE. The CDR3 runs 14 residues. V gave up 3 bases and J gave up 6 bases; unmatched junction bases: 4. The CDR3, as DNA: TGTGCCAGCAGCGCACGACAGGGGTCCGGGGAGCTGTTTTTT. It encodes CASSARQGSGELFF. The full variable domain, completed using reference TRBV9 and TRBJ2-2, is DSGVTQTPKHLITATGQRVTLRCSPRSGDLSVYWYQQSLDQGLQFLIQYYNGEERAKGNILERFSAQQFPDLHSELNLSSLELGDSALYFCASSARQGSGELFFGEGSRLTVL.

The chain links TRBV11-2 to TRBJ1-1; D ambiguous. CDR3 length: 14 amino acids. The germline gives CDR1 SGHAT, CDR2 FQNNGV. The V gene lost 2 bases and the J gene lost 5 bases, with 12 bases spanning the gap. In nucleotides, the CDR3 is TGTGCCAGCAGCTTACGGGGTCAGTATACTGAAGCTTTCTTT. Translating it yields CASSLRGQYTEAFF.

The chain has TRBV28 and TRBJ2-3; no reliable D call. CDR1 and CDR2 (germline): MDHEN, SYDVKM. The germline V and J ends were trimmed by 6 bases and 5 bases, with 6 bases remaining between them. This CDR3 has 11 residues. Here the CDR3 DNA reads TGTGCCAGCAGCCAGATAGATACGCAGTATTTT. It codes for CASSQIDTQYF.

The chain couples TRBV28 to TRBJ2-7; the match to TRBD1 covers 10 bases. Germline-derived CDR1 and CDR2 are MDHEN and SYDVKM. The V gene end was trimmed by 3 bases and the J gene end by 2 bases; junction bases not matched to a gene: 4. The CDR3 length is 15 residues. CDR3 protein: CASSLPGTGAYEQYF. CDR3 sequence (DNA): TGTGCCAGCAGTTTGCCCGGGACAGGGGCCTACGAGCAGTACTTC.

This rearrangement joins TRBV27 to TRBJ1-4; D is possibly TRBD1 (5 bases). With 3 bases removed from V and 6 bases from J, the gap between germline ends came to 11 bases. Germline V gene data show CDR1 as MNHEY and CDR2 as SMNVEV (reference sequence). The CDR3 loop spans 14 amino acids. The CDR3 DNA sequence: TGTGCCAGCAGTTTCCTAACGGGGGATGAAAAACTGTTTTTT. The encoded protein is CASSFLTGDEKLFF.

The sample holds one count of this clone. This chain uses TRBV28 with TRBJ2-3; TRBD1 aligns across 9 bases. Trimming removed 5 bases from V and 0 bases from J; junction bases left unmatched: 0. Germline CDR1 MDHEN, CDR2 SYDVKM. The CDR3 runs to 14 residues. DNA of the CDR3: TGTGCCAGCAGTGGGACAGGGAGCACAGATACGCAGTATTTT. Protein product: CASSGTGSTDTQYF.

CDR3 loop: CASSLATGELFF. DNA for the CDR3: TGTGCCAGCAGTTTGGCCACCGGGGAGCTGTTTTTT. This chain uses TRBV28 with TRBJ2-2, with unresolved D. V was trimmed by 3 bases and J by 4 bases, leaving 3 bases between them. Looked up from germline, CDR1 is MDHEN and CDR2 is SYDVKM. This CDR3 has 12 amino acids.

The gene calls are TRBV18 and TRBJ1-2; D is uncertain. V dropped 3 bases and J dropped 2 bases, with 10 bases sitting between them. This CDR3 spans 14 amino acids. CDR1 and CDR2 from the germline V gene are KGHSH and LQKENI. In nucleotides, the CDR3 is TGTGCCAGCTCACCCCCCGGGAACAACTATGGCTACACCTTC. This sequence encodes CASSPPGNNYGYTF.

V usage is TRBV4-1 and J usage is TRBJ1-1; 7 bases match TRBD1. The CDR3 length is 18 residues. V lost 5 bases, J lost 1 base, and 16 bases stayed unmatched. Germline CDR1 and CDR2: MGHRA and YSYEKL. Here the CDR3 DNA reads TGCGCCAGCAGCTACCAGGTGCCTACCGGGACAGCGAACACTGAAGCTTTCTTT. Amino acid sequence: CASSYQVPTGTANTEAFF.

The chain is built from TRBV9 and TRBJ1-3, with TRBD1 as a possible D gene (5 bases). CDR3 length: 13 residues. The germline gives CDR1 SGDLS, CDR2 YYNGEE. The V end was cut by 6 bases, the J end by 2 bases, with 9 bases between. CDR3 in DNA: TGTGCCAGCACCGGGGGGGCTGGAAACACCATATATTTT. Translation: CASTGGAGNTIYF. The full variable domain, completed using reference TRBV9 and TRBJ1-3, is DSGVTQTPKHLITATGQRVTLRCSPRSGDLSVYWYQQSLDQGLQFLIQYYNGEERAKGNILERFSAQQFPDLHSELNLSSLELGDSALYFCASTGGAGNTIYFGEGSWLTVV.

J is TRBJ2-1 and V is TRBV11-2, with TRBD2 matching over 9 bases. The CDR3 totals 15 residues. The germline V gene encodes CDR1 SGHAT and CDR2 FQNNGV. V shed 3 bases, J shed 3 bases, and the junction held 3 bases outside the gene matches. DNA of the CDR3: TGTGCCAGCAGCTTGCGGGGGGGATTCTACAATGAGCAGTTCTTC. Its translation is CASSLRGGFYNEQFF.